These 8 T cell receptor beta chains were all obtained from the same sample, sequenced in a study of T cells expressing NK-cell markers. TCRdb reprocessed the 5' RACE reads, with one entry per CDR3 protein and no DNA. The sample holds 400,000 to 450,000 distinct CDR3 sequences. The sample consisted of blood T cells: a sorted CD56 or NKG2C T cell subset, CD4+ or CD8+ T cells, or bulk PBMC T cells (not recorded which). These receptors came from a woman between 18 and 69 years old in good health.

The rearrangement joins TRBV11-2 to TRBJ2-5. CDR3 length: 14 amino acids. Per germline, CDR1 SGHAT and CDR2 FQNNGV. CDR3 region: CASSSRLAWETQYF.

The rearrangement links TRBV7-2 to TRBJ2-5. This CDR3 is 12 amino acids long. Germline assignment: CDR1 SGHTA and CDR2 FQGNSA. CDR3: CASSFRSGTQYF.

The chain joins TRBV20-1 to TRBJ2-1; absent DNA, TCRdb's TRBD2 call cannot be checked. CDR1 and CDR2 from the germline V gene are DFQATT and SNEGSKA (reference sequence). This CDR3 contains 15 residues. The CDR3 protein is CSASGSGGPVYEQFF.

The CDR3 protein is CASMAGGTDTQYF. The chain carries TRBV12-3 or TRBV12-4 and TRBJ2-3; TCRdb designates TRBD1, a call that cannot be tested without DNA. The CDR3 extends over 13 amino acids.

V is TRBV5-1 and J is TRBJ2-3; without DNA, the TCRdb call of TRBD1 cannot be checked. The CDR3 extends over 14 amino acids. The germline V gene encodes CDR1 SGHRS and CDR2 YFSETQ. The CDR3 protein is CASSDDRRADTQYF.

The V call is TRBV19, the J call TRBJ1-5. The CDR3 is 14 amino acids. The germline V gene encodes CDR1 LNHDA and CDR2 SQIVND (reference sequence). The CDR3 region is CASRPSRSNQPQHF.

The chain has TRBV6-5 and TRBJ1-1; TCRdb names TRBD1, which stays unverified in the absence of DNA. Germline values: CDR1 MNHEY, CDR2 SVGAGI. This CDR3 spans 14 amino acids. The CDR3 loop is CASSLGARYTEAFF.

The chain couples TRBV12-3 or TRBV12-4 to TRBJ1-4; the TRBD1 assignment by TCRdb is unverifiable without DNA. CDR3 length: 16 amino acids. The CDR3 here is CASSFGRGVTNEKLFF.